Following are 21 T cell receptor beta chains from one sample sequenced in a study of blood T cell repertoires in COVID-19. Profiled with immunoSEQ multiplex PCR; TCRdb holds only in-frame clones, not every one. The table includes about 120,000 clones, about 83% detected once. The sample was peripheral blood. The receptors were gathered from a woman in her fifties or sixties with acute or convalescent COVID-19.

This clone was found once. The chain has TRBV6-6 and TRBJ2-7; tentatively, D is TRBD1 (5 bases). Trimming cost V 5 bases and J 5 bases, with 16 bases left between them. CDR3 length: 14 amino acids. Looked up from germline, CDR1 is MNHNY and CDR2 is SVGAGI (reference sequence). The CDR3 coding sequence is TGTGCCAGCAGTAGGGGTTCTAGTACCGACGAGCAGTACTTC. Amino acid sequence: CASSRGSSTDEQYF.

The V gene is TRBV9, the J gene TRBJ2-3, with TRBD2 as a possible D gene (7 bases). This CDR3 has 19 residues. CDR1 and CDR2 from the germline V gene are SGDLS and YYNGEE. The V end lost 4 bases, the J end lost 0 bases, and 24 bases lay between the germline ends. The CDR3 DNA reads TGTGCCAGCAGCCCCGGGGGGCGGGCGAGCCGGCTCAGCACAGATACGCAGTATTTT. Translating it yields CASSPGGRASRLSTDTQYF. Full variable domain (remainder filled in from reference TRBV9 and TRBJ2-3): DSGVTQTPKHLITATGQRVTLRCSPRSGDLSVYWYQQSLDQGLQFLIQYYNGEERAKGNILERFSAQQFPDLHSELNLSSLELGDSALYFCASSPGGRASRLSTDTQYFGPGTRLTVL.

J is TRBJ2-3 and V is TRBV5-5; 8 bases match TRBD2. The CDR3 extends over 17 amino acids. J gave up 3 bases and V 0 bases, and 9 bases lay outside the gene matches. Germline V gives CDR1 SGHKS, CDR2 YYEKEE (reference sequence). CDR3 sequence: CASSLAFWASGTDTQYF. The DNA for the CDR3 is TGTGCCAGCAGCTTGGCCTTTTGGGCTAGCGGGACAGATACGCAGTATTTT.

This chain connects TRBV19 to TRBJ2-5, with 8 bases fitting TRBD2. The length of the CDR3 is 15 residues. V gave up 5 bases and J gave up 4 bases; unmatched junction bases: 9. Germline-derived CDR1 and CDR2 are LNHDA and SQIVND (reference sequence). CDR3 in amino acids: CASSQAGGSGETQYF. DNA for the CDR3: TGTGCCAGTAGTCAGGCGGGGGGCTCGGGAGAGACCCAGTACTTC.

The J gene is TRBJ2-7, the V gene TRBV21-1; the table's D call, TRBD2, has no DNA check behind it. TRBV21-1 is reported as a pseudogene. This CDR3 has 16 amino acids. The CDR3, as DNA: TGTGCCAGCATTAAGCCCTCGGGGGGGCCACGAGACGAGCAGTACTTC. Translated, it gives CASIKPSGGPRDEQYF.

The chain joins TRBV2 to TRBJ1-1; 7 bases fit TRBD1. From germline, CDR1 is SNHLY and CDR2 FYNNEI. The CDR3 sequence is 15 residues long. Losses at the gene ends were 4 bases for V and 0 bases for J; bases not matched to a gene: 5. The CDR3 sequence is CASSGGQSMNTEAFF. CDR3 DNA: TGTGCCAGCAGTGGGGGACAGTCTATGAACACTGAAGCTTTCTTT.

The chain has TRBV28 and TRBJ2-1; no definite D call. CDR1 and CDR2 from the germline V gene are MDHEN and SYDVKM. With 10 bases removed from V and 0 bases from J, the gap between germline ends came to 10 bases. This CDR3 has 13 amino acids. This CDR3 is CATSSYSYNEQFF. For the CDR3, the DNA is TGTGCCACTTCGTCCTACTCCTACAATGAGCAGTTCTTC.

The chain has TRBV7-2 and TRBJ1-6, with TRBD1 matching over 10 bases. V was pared by 5 bases and J by 6 bases, with 7 bases of the junction left unmatched. The CDR3 is 16 amino acids. The V gene's germline CDR1 is SGHTA and CDR2 FQGNSA. CDR3 amino acids: CASSVTGGKGNSPLHF. CDR3 in DNA: TGTGCCAGCAGCGTGACAGGGGGCAAGGGTAATTCACCCCTCCACTTT.

V usage is TRBV7-8 and J usage is TRBJ1-4, with a weak D call TRBD1 (5 bases). This CDR3 spans 13 amino acids. The V gene lost 3 bases and the J gene lost 5 bases, with 7 bases spanning the gap. Germline CDR1 is SGHVS and CDR2 is FQNEAQ. The CDR3 DNA reads as TGTGCCAGCAGCTTCCAGGGAAATGAAAAACTGTTTTTT. Amino acid sequence: CASSFQGNEKLFF.

The chain employs TRBV6-1 and TRBJ2-4; 8 bases align to TRBD2. With V trimmed by 4 bases and J by 5 bases, 10 bases remained unmatched. CDR1 is MNHNS, CDR2 SASEGT, per germline. CDR3 length equals 16 residues. The CDR3 spells CASSVNGGVSQNIQYF. DNA of the CDR3: TGTGCCAGCAGTGTAAACGGGGGGGTCAGCCAAAACATTCAGTACTTC.

The chain is built from TRBV5-1 and TRBJ1-3; TRBD1 agrees at 7 bases. The J segment lost 4 bases and the V segment lost 0 bases, leaving 4 bases of the junction unmatched. The V gene's germline CDR1 is SGHRS and CDR2 YFSETQ. CDR3 length equals 15 residues. The CDR3 protein is CASSLEGARGNTIYF. CDR3 sequence (DNA): TGCGCCAGCAGCTTGGAGGGGGCGCGGGGAAACACCATATATTTT.

The CDR3 region is CAISSTSGSQGTDTQYF. CDR3 DNA sequence: TGTGCCATCAGTTCGACTAGCGGGAGCCAGGGCACAGATACGCAGTATTTT. The genes are TRBV10-3 and TRBJ2-3; TRBD2 matches 12 bases. Germline V gene lookup returns CDR1 ENHRY and CDR2 SYGVKD. The CDR3 spans 17 residues. J gave up 1 base and V 5 bases, and 7 bases lay outside the gene matches.

The chain links TRBV5-1 to TRBJ2-3; D unresolved. The CDR3 consists of 14 residues. Germline CDR1 reads SGHRS; CDR2 reads YFSETQ. Trimming cost V 5 bases and J 1 base, with 11 bases left between them. The CDR3: CASSPLPGTDTQYF. CDR3 DNA sequence: TGCGCCAGCAGTCCCCTCCCTGGCACAGATACGCAGTATTTT.

The chain combines TRBV11-3 with TRBJ2-1; 13 nucleotides match TRBD2. The CDR3 is 15 amino acids. Germline assignment: CDR1 SGHNT and CDR2 YENEEA. V shed 5 bases and J 10 bases; nucleotides not matched to a gene: 8. CDR3 nucleotides: TGTGCCAGCAGCCGTGGACTAGCGGGAGCTAGAGAGCAGTTCTTC. Amino acids: CASSRGLAGAREQFF.

V and J are TRBV11-1 and TRBJ1-2, with a weak D call TRBD1 (5 bases). Germline values: CDR1 SGHAT, CDR2 FQDESV (reference sequence). The germline V and J ends were trimmed by 3 bases and 2 bases, with 13 bases remaining between them. This CDR3 contains 15 residues. The CDR3 reads CASSLGPNPNYGYTF. CDR3 nucleotide sequence: TGTGCCAGCAGCTTGGGGCCTAACCCGAACTATGGCTACACCTTC.

The chain combines TRBV29-1 with TRBJ2-2; 7 bases are shared with TRBD1. V lost 7 bases to trimming and J lost 3 bases; unmatched junction nucleotides: 5. In germline, CDR1 is SQVTM, CDR2 ANQGSEA. The CDR3 runs 13 residues. The CDR3 DNA sequence: TGCAGCGCCGGACAGGTTTACACCGGGGAGCTGTTTTTT. It translates to CSAGQVYTGELFF.

V is TRBV7-2 and J is TRBJ1-5, with TRBD1 matching 7 bases. CDR1 and CDR2 (germline): SGHTA, FQGNSA. This CDR3 has 13 amino acids. Trimming at V came to 5 bases and at J to 5 bases, leaving 3 bases not matched to a gene. The CDR3: CASSIDRDQPQHF. In nucleotides, the CDR3 is TGTGCCAGCAGCATAGACAGGGATCAGCCCCAGCATTTT.

This rearrangement joins TRBV7-2 to TRBJ2-7; 15 bases are shared with TRBD2. J gave up 3 bases and V 5 bases, and 11 bases lay outside the gene matches. In germline, CDR1 is SGHTA, CDR2 FQGNSA. The CDR3 covers 18 residues. CDR3 bases: TGTGCCAGCAGCACTTGGACTAGCGGGGGGGCCGAGGTCTACGAGCAGTACTTC. This sequence encodes CASSTWTSGGAEVYEQYF.

This chain connects TRBV6-1 to TRBJ1-5, with D hard to call. The CDR3 contains 14 residues. The germline V gene encodes CDR1 MNHNS and CDR2 SASEGT. The ends were cut back, 3 bases at V and 0 bases at J, with 6 bases in the middle. CDR3 coding DNA: TGTGCCAGCAGTGATCCGTATAGCAATCAGCCCCAGCATTTT. Translating gives CASSDPYSNQPQHF.

This clone occurred once. The chain recombines TRBV4-1 with TRBJ1-1; 8 nucleotides match TRBD1. After removal of 4 bases from V and 3 bases from J, the junction contained 7 bases not matched to a gene. The CDR3 totals 15 residues. Germline V gene sequence: CDR1 MGHRA, CDR2 YSYEKL. For the CDR3, the DNA is TGCGCCAGCAGCCTCTGGGGACAGGCAGACACTGAAGCTTTCTTT. This encodes CASSLWGQADTEAFF.

This chain joins TRBV15 and TRBJ1-6, with 7 bases lining up with TRBD1. CDR3 length equals 14 residues. Germline CDR1 is LNHNV and CDR2 is YYDKDF (reference sequence). V lost 3 bases and J lost 10; bases outside the gene matches: 6. The CDR3 is CATSRKTGVSPLHF. The CDR3 DNA sequence: TGTGCCACCAGCAGGAAAACAGGGGTCTCACCCCTCCACTTT.